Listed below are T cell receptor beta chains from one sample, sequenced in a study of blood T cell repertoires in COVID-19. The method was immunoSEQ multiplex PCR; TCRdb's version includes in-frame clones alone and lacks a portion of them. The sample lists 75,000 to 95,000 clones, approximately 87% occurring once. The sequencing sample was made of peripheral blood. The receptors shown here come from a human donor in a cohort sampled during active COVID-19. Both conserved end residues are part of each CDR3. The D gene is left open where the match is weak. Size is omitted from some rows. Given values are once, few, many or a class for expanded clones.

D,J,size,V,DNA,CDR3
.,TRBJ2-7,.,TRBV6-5,TGTGCCAGCAATCCCCCCGGGAGCGAGCAGTACTTC,CASNPPGSEQYF
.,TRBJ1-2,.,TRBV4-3,TGCGCCAGCAGCCAAGATATCACTCAGGCGACAGCGGGGAGGGGCTACACCTTC,CASSQDITQATAGRGYTF
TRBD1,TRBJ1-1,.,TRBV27,TGTGCCAGCAGTCCTAAACCCCAGGGGGCGAGAGCTTTCTTT,CASSPKPQGARAFF
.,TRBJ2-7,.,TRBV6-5,TGTGCCAGCAGCGGACAAAATGCCGACGAGCAGTACTTC,CASSGQNADEQYF
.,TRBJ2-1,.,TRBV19,TGTGCCAGTAGTGCGGTTTTCCTTAACAATGAGCAGTTCTTC,CASSAVFLNNEQFF
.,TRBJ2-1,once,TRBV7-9,TGTGCCAGCAGCTTACCCGTAGCAGACCCCTACAATGAGCAGTTCTTC,CASSLPVADPYNEQFF
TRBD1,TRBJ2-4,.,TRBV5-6,TGTGCCAGCAGCTGGGGACAGCTAAAAAACATTCAGTACTTC,CASSWGQLKNIQYF
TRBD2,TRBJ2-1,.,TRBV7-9,TGTGCCAGCAGCTTGGGGACTAGGGGAAATGAGCAGTTCTTC,CASSLGTRGNEQFF
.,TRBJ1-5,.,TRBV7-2,TGTGCCAGCAGCCCCGCCCCTACGATGGGAGGCAATCAGCCCCAGCATTTT,CASSPAPTMGGNQPQHF
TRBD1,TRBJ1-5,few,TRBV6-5,TGTGCCAGCAGCGGGACAGGGAATCAGCCCCAGCATTTT,CASSGTGNQPQHF
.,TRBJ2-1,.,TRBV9,TGTGCCAGCAGTCAAACGGGAGTCAATGAGCAGTTCTTC,CASSQTGVNEQFF
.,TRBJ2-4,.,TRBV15,TGTGCCACCAGCAGAGCCAAGACTTTGTTGCAAAACATTCAGTACTTC,CATSRAKTLLQNIQYF
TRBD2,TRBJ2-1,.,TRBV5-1,TGCGCCAGCAGCGCATACAACCTAGCGGGAGGCCCCAATGAGCAGTTCTTC,CASSAYNLAGGPNEQFF
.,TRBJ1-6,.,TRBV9,TGTGCCAGCAGCGTAGGGCAGGGGAGCTCACCCCTCCACTTT,CASSVGQGSSPLHF
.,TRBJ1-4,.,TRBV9,TGTGCCAGCACCTCAAGTGCGGTCGGGGAAAAACTGTTTTTT,CASTSSAVGEKLFF
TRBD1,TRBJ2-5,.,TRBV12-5,TGTGCTAGTGGTGGGGGGACAGGGAAGGTAGAGACCCAGTACTTC,CASGGGTGKVETQYF
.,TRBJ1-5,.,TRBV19,TGTGCCAGTAGTTTCTCGGGGGGTGGCAATCAGCCCCAGCATTTT,CASSFSGGGNQPQHF
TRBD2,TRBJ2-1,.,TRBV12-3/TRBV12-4,TGTGCCAGCAAACGCGGCGGGGGGGATGAGCAGTTCTTC,CASKRGGGDEQFF
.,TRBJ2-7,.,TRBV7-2,TGTGCCAGCAAACAGGGAAATACCTACGAGCAGTACTTC,CASKQGNTYEQYF
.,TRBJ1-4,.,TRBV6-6,TGTGCCAGCAGTTACTCAGAGGGGGTCTATGAAAAACTGTTTTTT,CASSYSEGVYEKLFF
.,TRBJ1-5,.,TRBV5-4,TGTGCCAGCAGCTTTGGAGGGGCCAATCAGCCCCAGCATTTT,CASSFGGANQPQHF
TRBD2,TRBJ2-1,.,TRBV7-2,TGTGCCAGCAGCTCAATAGAAGGACTAGCGGGGTACAATGAGCAGTTCTTC,CASSSIEGLAGYNEQFF
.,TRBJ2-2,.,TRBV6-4,TGTGCCAGCAGTCGACAGGCCGCGAACACCGGGGAGCTGTTTTTT,CASSRQAANTGELFF
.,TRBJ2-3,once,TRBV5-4,TGTGCCAGCAGCTTGGTGGGCTCAAATACGCAGTATTTT,CASSLVGSNTQYF
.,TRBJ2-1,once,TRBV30,TGTGCCTGGAGTGTACTGGTCGAGCAGTTCTTC,CAWSVLVEQFF
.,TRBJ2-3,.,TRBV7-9,TGTGCCAGCAGCTTAGCTGGGGGCCCGCAGTATTTT,CASSLAGGPQYF
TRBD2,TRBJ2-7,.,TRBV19,TGTGCCAGTAGTGCGACTAGCGGGTACTACGAGCAGTACTTC,CASSATSGYYEQYF
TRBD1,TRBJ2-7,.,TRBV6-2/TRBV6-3,TGTGCCAGCAGTTCGGACAGGAGGCCCTACGAGCAGTACTTC,CASSSDRRPYEQYF
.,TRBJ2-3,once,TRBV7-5,TGTGCCAGAAGCTTAATACTGAGACTAGCGGGAGGTGGCACAGATACGCAGTATTTT,CARSLILRLAGGGTDTQYF
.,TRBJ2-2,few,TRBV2,TGTGCCAGCCAGCGTTTCGGCGGGGAGCTGTTTTTT,CASQRFGGELFF
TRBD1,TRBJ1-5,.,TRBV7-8,TGTGCCAGCAGCCCAAGGACAGGAGCCAATCAGCCCCAGCATTTT,CASSPRTGANQPQHF
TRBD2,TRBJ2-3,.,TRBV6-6,TGTGCCAGCAGTGTCCGGGAGGGAGTCACAGATACGCAGTATTTT,CASSVREGVTDTQYF
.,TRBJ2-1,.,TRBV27,TGTGCCAGCAGTTTAGGTGGGAGCTCCTACAATGAGCAGTTCTTC,CASSLGGSSYNEQFF
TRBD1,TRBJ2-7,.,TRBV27,TGTGCCAGCAGTTCCGGGACAGGACCCTACGAGCAGTACTTC,CASSSGTGPYEQYF